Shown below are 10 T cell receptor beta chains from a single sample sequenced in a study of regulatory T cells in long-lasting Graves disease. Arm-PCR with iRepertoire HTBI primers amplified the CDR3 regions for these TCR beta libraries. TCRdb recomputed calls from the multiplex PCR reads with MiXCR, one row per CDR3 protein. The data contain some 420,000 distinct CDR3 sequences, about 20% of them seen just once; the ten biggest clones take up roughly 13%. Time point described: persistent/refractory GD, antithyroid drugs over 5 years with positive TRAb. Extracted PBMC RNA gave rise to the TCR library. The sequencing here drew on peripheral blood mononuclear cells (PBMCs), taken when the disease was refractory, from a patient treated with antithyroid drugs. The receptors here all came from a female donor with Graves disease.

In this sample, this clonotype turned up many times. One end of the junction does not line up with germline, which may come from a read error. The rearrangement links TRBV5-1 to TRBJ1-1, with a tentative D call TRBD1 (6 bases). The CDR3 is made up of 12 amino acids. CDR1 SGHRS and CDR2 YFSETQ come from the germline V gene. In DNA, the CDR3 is TGTGCCAGCAGAGGGGGGGACACTGAAGCTTTCTTT. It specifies CASRGGDTEAFF.

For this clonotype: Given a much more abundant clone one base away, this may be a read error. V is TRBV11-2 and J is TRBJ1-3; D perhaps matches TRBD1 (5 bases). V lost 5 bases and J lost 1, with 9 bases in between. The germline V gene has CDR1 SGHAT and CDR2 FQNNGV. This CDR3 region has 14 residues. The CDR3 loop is CASSLTDSGNTIYF. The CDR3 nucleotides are TGTGCCAGCAGCCTGACAGATTCTGGAAACACCATATATTTT. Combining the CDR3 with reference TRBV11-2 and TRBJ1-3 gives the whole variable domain EAGVAQSPRYKIIEKRQSVAFWCNPISGHATLYWYQQILGQGPKLLIQFQNNGVVDDSQLPKDRFSAERLKGVDSTLKIQPAKLEDSAVYLCASSLTDSGNTIYFGEGSWLTVV.

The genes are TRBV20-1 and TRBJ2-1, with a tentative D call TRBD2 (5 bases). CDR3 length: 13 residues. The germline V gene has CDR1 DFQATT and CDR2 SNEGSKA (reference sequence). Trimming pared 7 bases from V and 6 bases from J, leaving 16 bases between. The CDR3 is CSVPGLTFNEQFF. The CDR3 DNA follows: TGCAGTGTCCCCGGACTCACCTTCAATGAGCAGTTCTTC.

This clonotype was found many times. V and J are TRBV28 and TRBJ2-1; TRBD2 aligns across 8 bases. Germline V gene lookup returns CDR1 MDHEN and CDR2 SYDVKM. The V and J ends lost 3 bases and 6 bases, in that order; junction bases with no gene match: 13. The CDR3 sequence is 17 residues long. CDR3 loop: CASSFESGGSAFNEQFF. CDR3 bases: TGTGCCAGCAGTTTTGAAAGCGGGGGCTCGGCCTTCAATGAGCAGTTCTTC.

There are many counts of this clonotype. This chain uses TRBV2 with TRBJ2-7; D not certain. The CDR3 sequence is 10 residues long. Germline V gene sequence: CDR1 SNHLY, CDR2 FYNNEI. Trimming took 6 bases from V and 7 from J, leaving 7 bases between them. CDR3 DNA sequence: TGTGCCAGCAGGGGCTTTGAGCAGTACTTC. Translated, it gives CASRGFEQYF.

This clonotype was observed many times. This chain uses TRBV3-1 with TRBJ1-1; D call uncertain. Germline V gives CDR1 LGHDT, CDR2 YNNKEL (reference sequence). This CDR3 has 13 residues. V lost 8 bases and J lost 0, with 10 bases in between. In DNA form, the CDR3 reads TGTGCCAGCGGTACAGAACTGAACACTGAAGCTTTCTTT. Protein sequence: CASGTELNTEAFF.

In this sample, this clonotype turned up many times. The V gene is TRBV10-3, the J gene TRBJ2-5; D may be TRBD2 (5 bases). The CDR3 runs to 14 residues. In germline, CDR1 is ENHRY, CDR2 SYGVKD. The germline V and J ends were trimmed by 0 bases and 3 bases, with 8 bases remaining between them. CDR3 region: CAISESIGEETQYF. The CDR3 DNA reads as TGTGCCATCAGTGAGTCTATCGGGGAAGAGACCCAGTACTTC.

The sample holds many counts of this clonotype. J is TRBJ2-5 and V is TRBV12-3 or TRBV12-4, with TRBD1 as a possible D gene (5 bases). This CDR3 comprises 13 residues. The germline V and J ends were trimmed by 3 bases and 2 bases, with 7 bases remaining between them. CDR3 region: CASSFGAQETQYF. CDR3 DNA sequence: TGTGCCAGCAGTTTTGGGGCACAAGAGACCCAGTACTTC.

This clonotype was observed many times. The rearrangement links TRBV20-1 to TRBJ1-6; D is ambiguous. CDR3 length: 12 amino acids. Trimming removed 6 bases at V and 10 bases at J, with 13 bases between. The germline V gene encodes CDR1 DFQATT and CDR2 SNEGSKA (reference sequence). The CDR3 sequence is CSASSQGSPLHF. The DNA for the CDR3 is TGCAGTGCGAGTTCCCAAGGGTCACCCCTCCACTTT.

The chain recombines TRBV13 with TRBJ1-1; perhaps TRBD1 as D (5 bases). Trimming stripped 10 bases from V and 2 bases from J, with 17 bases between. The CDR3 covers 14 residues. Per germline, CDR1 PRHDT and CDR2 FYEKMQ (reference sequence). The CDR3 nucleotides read TGTGCCACCCTACGCAGGGCCCTAAACACTGAAGCTTTCTTT. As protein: CATLRRALNTEAFF. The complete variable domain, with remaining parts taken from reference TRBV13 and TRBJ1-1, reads AAGVIQSPRHLIKEKRETATLKCYPIPRHDTVYWYQQGPGQDPQFLISFYEKMQSDKGSIPDRFSAQQFSDYHSELNMSSLELGDSALYFCATLRRALNTEAFFGQGTRLTVV.